The 2 T cell receptor beta chains below come from one sample, sequenced in a study of breast tumors, draining lymph nodes, adjacent tissues. One entry per CDR3 protein, called by TCRdb with MiXCR from the multiplex PCR reads. The top ten clones hold about 8% of a sample with 20,000 or so distinct CDR3 sequences, 50% of them seen once. Sequenced input: breast tumor tissue. The receptor set was obtained from a female donor with breast cancer. Some clones in this sample may be carry-over from other donors' samples.

There are many counts of this clonotype. This chain joins TRBV30 and TRBJ1-2; D remains ambiguous. V gave up 4 bases and J gave up 0 bases, with 12 bases separating them. The CDR3 extends over 14 amino acids. Looked up from germline, CDR1 is GTSNPN and CDR2 is SVGIG (reference sequence). The CDR3 sequence is CAWTPAPANYGYTF. The DNA for the CDR3 is TGTGCCTGGACCCCCGCGCCGGCTAACTATGGCTACACCTTC.

With regard to this clonotype: One end of the junction fails to match germline, which may point to a read error. CDR3 loop: CASPPLRGNEQYF. Written as DNA, the CDR3 is TGTGCCAGCCCACCGCTCAGGGGAAACGAGCAGTACTTC. This rearrangement joins TRBV18 to TRBJ2-7; TRBD1 might be the D (6 bases). Germline loops: CDR1 KGHSH, CDR2 LQKENI. The CDR3 sequence is 13 residues long. Based on the CDR3 plus reference TRBV18 and TRBJ2-7, the full variable domain is NAGVMQNPRHLVRRRGQEARLRCSPMKGHSHVYWYRQLPEEGLKFMVYLQKENIIDESGMPKERFSAEFPKEGPSILRIQQVVRGDSAAYFCASPPLRGNEQYFGPGTRLTVT.